One sample yielded the 23 T cell receptor beta chains listed below, sequenced in a study of naive and memory T cell subsets. Antigens of these TCRs are unknown. Study-wide findings and caveats: Naive repertoires, especially CD8, held a few larger clonotypes, possibly memory cells re-expressing CD45RA.

Two oligonucleotides, mixed equimolar, formed the beta constant-region primer covering TRBC1 and TRBC2. Nested alpha and beta constant-region primers with the SP2 primer drove four PCR rounds on ligated cDNA. TCRdb processed the UMI-ligation and nested PCR reads anew with MiXCR; each CDR3 protein has one entry. The sample contains 130,000 to 150,000 distinct CDR3 sequences, approximately 22% of which appear only once. Source material: naive CD4+ T cells from blood. Receptors were obtained from a human donor in good health.

The chain couples TRBV4-3 to TRBJ2-3; possible D gene TRBD2, 5 bases. Germline-derived CDR1 and CDR2 are LGHNA and YSLEER. The CDR3 spans 16 residues. Trimming pared 2 bases from V and 6 bases from J, leaving 18 bases between. The CDR3 region has the DNA TGCGCCAGCAGCCAACTGAAGGGTCTGCGCGGGGATACGCAGTATTTT. Encoded protein: CASSQLKGLRGDTQYF.

Details on this clonotype: This may be a read error: a much more frequent sequence differs by one nucleotide. The rearrangement uses TRBV29-1 and TRBJ2-7, with 10 nucleotides matching TRBD2. Germline V gives CDR1 SQVTM, CDR2 ANQGSEA. The CDR3 is 13 amino acids. The CDR3 bases are TGCAGCGTTGAAACTAGCGGGATTCTCGAGCAGCACTTC. Protein product: CSVETSGILEQHF.

The chain uses TRBV4-2 and TRBJ1-5; tentative D call: TRBD1 (6 bases). Trimming took off 1 base at V and 2 bases at J, with 15 bases between the two ends. Germline V gene data show CDR1 as LGHNA and CDR2 as YNFKEQ. The CDR3 runs 17 residues. In DNA form, the CDR3 reads TGTGCCAGCAGCCAAGCCTTAGGGGGAATCGGCAATCAGCCCCAGCATTTT. Its translation is CASSQALGGIGNQPQHF.

This clonotype was seen more than once but under ten times. The chain couples TRBV20-1 to TRBJ2-3, with TRBD2 identical over 10 bases. This CDR3 spans 15 amino acids. Germline CDR1 and CDR2: DFQATT and SNEGSKA (reference sequence). Trimming took 3 bases from V and 5 from J; bases not matched to a gene: 8. The CDR3 loop is CSARMPSGGQDTQYF. In nucleotides, the CDR3 is TGCAGTGCTAGGATGCCTAGCGGGGGTCAAGATACGCAGTATTTT.

This chain links TRBV6-2 or TRBV6-3 with TRBJ2-1, with 8 positions matching TRBD1. CDR3 length equals 16 residues. CDR1 and CDR2 from the germline V gene are MNHEY and SVGEGT. The junction had 11 bases not matched to a gene; V was cut back by 6 bases and J by 4 bases. The CDR3 DNA follows: TGTGCCAGCAGCCCCCCCCCAGGGGGCATGTACAATGAGCAGTTCTTC. As protein: CASSPPPGGMYNEQFF.

This clonotype was counted many times. As DNA, the CDR3 is TGTGCCAGCAGCCAAGATCCCCGGAATTCCTTAAAAGAGACCCAGTACTTC. It yields the protein CASSQDPRNSLKETQYF. The chain has TRBV14 and TRBJ2-5; D gene ambiguous. V lost 0 bases to trimming and J lost 3 bases, with 17 bases between them. The CDR3 extends over 17 amino acids. Germline V gene sequence: CDR1 SGHDN, CDR2 FVKESK.

The genes are TRBV7-3 and TRBJ1-1, with D perhaps TRBD1 (5 bases). Per the germline V gene, CDR1 is SGHTA and CDR2 is FQGTGA. This CDR3 is 13 amino acids long. Between the trimmed V and J ends, which lost 6 bases and 5 bases, there was a span of 13 bases. The chain's CDR3 is CASSPVPGTEAFF. The CDR3 DNA reads as TGTGCCAGCAGTCCCGTTCCAGGGACTGAAGCTTTCTTT.

This clonotype has a count of ten or more. This rearrangement joins TRBV20-1 to TRBJ1-5; D is perhaps TRBD1 (5 bases). The CDR3 is made up of 12 amino acids. Germline CDR1 DFQATT, CDR2 SNEGSKA (reference sequence). V was cut by 3 bases and J by 3 bases, with 6 bases left in between. CDR3 amino acids: CSARTDNQPQHF. CDR3 DNA: TGCAGTGCTAGGACAGACAATCAGCCCCAGCATTTT.

V usage is TRBV29-1 and J usage is TRBJ2-3, with 8 bases lining up with TRBD2. Germline assignment: CDR1 SQVTM and CDR2 ANQGSEA. The V and J ends lost 6 bases and 4 bases, in that order; junction bases with no gene match: 6. The CDR3 contains 13 residues. The CDR3 DNA sequence: TGCAGCGTAGGGACTAGTTGGGCAGATACGCAGTATTTT. Its translation: CSVGTSWADTQYF.

A few counts support this clonotype. This sequence joins TRBV6-5 and TRBJ1-2; D remains ambiguous. The V gene lost 8 bases and the J gene lost 2 bases, with 18 bases spanning the gap. Germline V lookup: CDR1 MNHEY, CDR2 SVGAGI. The CDR3 sequence is 15 residues long. In DNA form, the CDR3 reads TGTGCCAGCCGCCCGAGCGGCAGGACCAACTATGGCTACACCTTC. Translating gives CASRPSGRTNYGYTF.

This clonotype has at least ten counts. The chain recombines TRBV30 with TRBJ2-7; D might be TRBD1 or TRBD2, each matching 5 bases. This CDR3 is built from 13 residues. Germline CDR1 is GTSNPN and CDR2 is SVGIG (reference sequence). Trimming took 3 bases from V and 2 from J, leaving 11 bases between them. In DNA, the CDR3 is TGTGCCTGGAGCCGGGGCGCAGCCTACGAGCAGTACTTC. Its translation: CAWSRGAAYEQYF.

This clonotype was seen ten or more times. V usage is TRBV20-1 and J usage is TRBJ2-3; 11 bases map to TRBD2. V lost 1 base and J lost 5; bases outside the gene matches: 8. CDR1 and CDR2 (germline): DFQATT, SNEGSKA (reference sequence). This CDR3 is 16 amino acids long. Written as DNA, the CDR3 is TGCAGTGCTAGAGCACAACTAGCGGGAGTGGTAGATACGCAGTATTTT. It yields the protein CSARAQLAGVVDTQYF.

The chain has TRBV10-3 and TRBJ2-7, with D possibly matching TRBD2 (5 bases). Per the germline V gene, CDR1 is ENHRY and CDR2 is SYGVKD. V was trimmed by 6 bases and J by 0 bases, leaving 9 bases between them. This CDR3 is built from 13 residues. CDR3 amino acids: CAISGLRSYEQYF. The CDR3 DNA follows: TGTGCCATCAGCGGACTCCGCTCCTACGAGCAGTACTTC.

This clonotype showed up just a few times. The chain has TRBV24-1 and TRBJ2-5; TRBD1 matches at 8 bases. Looked up from germline, CDR1 is KGHDR and CDR2 is SFDVKD. The CDR3 runs to 16 residues. The ends lost 4 bases at V and 2 bases at J; junction bases unmatched: 8. The CDR3 region has the DNA TGTGCCACCAGTGAAGTGCCCCGGGACAGGCAAGAGACCCAGTACTTC. It specifies CATSEVPRDRQETQYF.

The chain carries TRBV5-1 and TRBJ1-2; no clear D gene. Germline loops: CDR1 SGHRS, CDR2 YFSETQ. V was trimmed by 3 bases and J by 0 bases, leaving 6 bases between them. CDR3 size: 13 residues. The CDR3 here is CASSYGANYGYTF. CDR3 sequence (DNA): TGCGCCAGCAGCTACGGAGCTAACTATGGCTACACCTTC.

This clonotype was seen many times. The rearrangement uses TRBV27 and TRBJ2-7; D unresolved. CDR3 length: 14 amino acids. V was shortened by 3 bases and J by 2 bases, with 11 bases between the two germline ends. The V gene's germline CDR1 is MNHEY and CDR2 SMNVEV (reference sequence). CDR3 sequence: CASSFLSRTYEQYF. In DNA, the CDR3 is TGTGCCAGCAGTTTCCTCTCTCGTACCTACGAGCAGTACTTC.

The chain carries TRBV9 and TRBJ2-1; TRBD2 matches 10 bases. This CDR3 comprises 20 residues. Looked up from germline, CDR1 is SGDLS and CDR2 is YYNGEE. V dropped 4 bases and J dropped 3; count of bases not matched to a gene: 19. The CDR3 DNA sequence: TGTGCCAGCAGCACCCTCGGCGGCCTAGCGGGAGAGATGGGCTACAATGAGCAGTTCTTC. Amino acids: CASSTLGGLAGEMGYNEQFF. Combining the CDR3 with reference TRBV9 and TRBJ2-1 gives the whole variable domain DSGVTQTPKHLITATGQRVTLRCSPRSGDLSVYWYQQSLDQGLQFLIQYYNGEERAKGNILERFSAQQFPDLHSELNLSSLELGDSALYFCASSTLGGLAGEMGYNEQFFGPGTRLTVL.

The V and J genes are TRBV20-1 and TRBJ1-5; 8 positions agree with TRBD1. Looked up from germline, CDR1 is DFQATT and CDR2 is SNEGSKA (reference sequence). J lost 2 bases, V lost 6 bases, and 9 bases had no gene match. CDR3 length equals 15 residues. DNA of the CDR3: TGCAGTGCAAACGATCTGACAGGGGGCAATCAGCCCCAGCATTTT. Translation gives CSANDLTGGNQPQHF.

This clonotype turned up a few times. The chain uses TRBV5-1 and TRBJ1-1, with TRBD1 as a possible D gene (5 bases). V lost 4 bases and J 2 bases, leaving 12 bases between the germline ends. Per the germline V gene, CDR1 is SGHRS and CDR2 is YFSETQ. The CDR3 has 14 residues. CDR3 nucleotides: TGCGCCAGCAGCGGGTGGGGCCGAAACACTGAAGCTTTCTTT. The encoded protein is CASSGWGRNTEAFF. The variable domain in full, with the rest retrieved from reference TRBV5-1 and TRBJ1-1, is KAGVTQTPRYLIKTRGQQVTLSCSPISGHRSVSWYQQTPGQGLQFLFEYFSETQRNKGNFPGRFSGRQFSNSRSEMNVSTLELGDSALYLCASSGWGRNTEAFFGQGTRLTVV.

The rearrangement links TRBV7-2 to TRBJ2-3, with 8 bases aligning to TRBD2. This CDR3 is 18 amino acids long. CDR1 SGHTA and CDR2 FQGNSA come from the germline V gene. V was clipped by 1 base and J by 2 bases; unmatched bases: 11. CDR3 sequence (DNA): TGTGCCAGCAGCTTAGGGAGCGGGGGTCAGGCCCTCACAGATACGCAGTATTTT. Protein sequence: CASSLGSGGQALTDTQYF.

The sample holds a few counts of this clonotype. This chain uses TRBV4-3 with TRBJ2-3, with 10 positions matching TRBD2. CDR1 and CDR2 (germline): LGHNA, YSLEER. The CDR3 is 20 amino acids. After removal of 1 base from V and 2 bases from J, the junction contained 15 bases not matched to a gene. The CDR3 DNA sequence: TGCGCCAGCAGCCAAGGCCCCAGCGGGAGGGCATTTAGAGTCACAGATACGCAGTATTTT. This gives the protein CASSQGPSGRAFRVTDTQYF.

The chain combines TRBV18 with TRBJ1-1; 8 nucleotides line up with TRBD1. Per the germline V gene, CDR1 is KGHSH and CDR2 is LQKENI. Trimming took 3 bases from V and 4 from J; bases not matched to a gene: 13. This CDR3 has 17 residues. CDR3: CASSPITGGWSSTEAFF. The CDR3 DNA reads TGTGCCAGCTCACCGATAACAGGGGGATGGTCGAGCACTGAAGCTTTCTTT.

The chain employs TRBV11-2 and TRBJ2-1; TRBD2 matches 7 bases. J gave up 7 bases and V 1 base, and 10 bases lay outside the gene matches. Germline CDR1 SGHAT, CDR2 FQNNGV. The CDR3 consists of 16 residues. CDR3 bases: TGTGCCAGCAGCTTAGGGACTAGAACTCGGCGGAATGAGCAGTTCTTC. Encoded protein: CASSLGTRTRRNEQFF.